This T cell receptor beta chain originates from a study of blood T cell repertoires in COVID-19. V lost 3 bases, J lost 4 bases, and 5 bases stayed unmatched. Germline V gene lookup returns CDR1 MNHEY and CDR2 SMNVEV (reference sequence). The CDR3 is 14 amino acids. This table comes from immunoSEQ multiplex PCR, and its TCRdb copy is limited to in-frame clones, with some not included. The repertoire consists of around 310,000 clones, with over 70% occurring once and the leading ten covering more than 5%. The sequence was collected from a man aged 25-40 years who had recovered from COVID-19. Sequencing was done on a sample of PBMCs or T cells enriched from blood (not recorded which). This chain links TRBV27 with TRBJ1-1; TRBD1 matches 7 bases. CDR3 loop: CASSLARGSTEAFF. The CDR3 nucleotides read TGTGCCAGCAGTTTGGCCAGGGGGAGCACTGAAGCTTTCTTT.